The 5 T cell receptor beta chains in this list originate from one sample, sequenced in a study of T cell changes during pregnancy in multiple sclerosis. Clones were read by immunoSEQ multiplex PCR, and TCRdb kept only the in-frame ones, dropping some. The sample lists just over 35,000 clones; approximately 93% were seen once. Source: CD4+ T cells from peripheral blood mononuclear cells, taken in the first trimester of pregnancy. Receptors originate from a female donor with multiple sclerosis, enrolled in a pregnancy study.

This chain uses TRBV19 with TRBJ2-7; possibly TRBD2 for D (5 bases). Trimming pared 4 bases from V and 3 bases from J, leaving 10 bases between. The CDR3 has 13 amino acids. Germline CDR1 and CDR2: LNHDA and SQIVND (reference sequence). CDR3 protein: CASSRELFYEQYF. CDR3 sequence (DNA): TGTGCCAGTAGTAGGGAGCTCTTCTACGAGCAGTACTTC.

The chain's CDR3 is CASSEVSRGQTQYF. The CDR3 DNA follows: TGTGCCAGCAGTGAAGTCTCGCGGGGTCAGACCCAGTACTTC. V is TRBV6-1 and J is TRBJ2-5, with a possible D match to TRBD2 (6 bases). Germline V CDR1 and CDR2: MNHNS, SASEGT. The CDR3 has 14 residues. The V end lost 1 base, the J end lost 6 bases, and 12 bases lay between the germline ends.

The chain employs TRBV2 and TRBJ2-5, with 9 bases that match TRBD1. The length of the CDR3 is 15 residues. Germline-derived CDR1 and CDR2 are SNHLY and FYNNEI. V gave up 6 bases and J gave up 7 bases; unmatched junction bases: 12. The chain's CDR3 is CASRGRDREEATQYF. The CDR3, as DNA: TGTGCCAGCAGAGGCCGGGACAGGGAGGAGGCGACCCAGTACTTC.

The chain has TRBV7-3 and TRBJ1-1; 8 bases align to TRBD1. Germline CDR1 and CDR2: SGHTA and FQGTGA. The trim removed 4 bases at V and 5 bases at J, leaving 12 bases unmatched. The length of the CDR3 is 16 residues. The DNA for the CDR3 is TGTGCCAGCAGCTCGTCAGGGGGCCTGGGGACTACTGAAGCTTTCTTT. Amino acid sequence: CASSSSGGLGTTEAFF.

This chain's CDR3 is CSADRVMVAFF. The CDR3 DNA follows: TGCAGTGCGGACAGGGTTATGGTGGCTTTCTTT. The chain uses TRBV20-1 and TRBJ1-1, with 8 bases lining up with TRBD1. Germline trimming cut 6 bases from V and 11 bases from J; bases unmatched to any gene: 8. The germline V gene encodes CDR1 DFQATT and CDR2 SNEGSKA (reference sequence). CDR3 size: 11 residues.